This is a list of T cell receptor beta chains from one sample in a study of cytomegalovirus exposure and HLA in healthy donors. Assay: immunoSEQ multiplex PCR; the TCRdb copy retains only in-frame clones and omits some. The sample carries 150,000 to 200,000 clones, approximately 84% recorded once. Sequenced material: PBMCs. Source of these receptors: a man aged 18 to 35 in good health and CMV-seropositive. The CDR3 runs from the conserved cysteine through the conserved F or W.

V	J	CDR3
TRBV7-8	TRBJ2-7	CASSHQLRGGPTGDEQYF
TRBV4-2	TRBJ1-1	CASSQLPEEGRTEAFF
TRBV4-1	TRBJ2-3	CASSQEAVTSGGATDTQYF
TRBV2	TRBJ2-3	CASSTDRTSTDTQYF
TRBV6-6	TRBJ1-2	CASSYSRVMGYTF
TRBV5-6	TRBJ1-1	CASSFQGNTEAFF
TRBV5-1	TRBJ2-5	CASRREETQYF
TRBV19	TRBJ1-6	CASNFTEGRDSPLHF
TRBV7-9	TRBJ2-6	CASSFLYSGANVLTF
TRBV6-4	TRBJ1-6	CASSDGQGNNSPLHF
TRBV7-2	TRBJ1-1	CASSGGKTHTEAFF